This TCR beta chain was observed in a study of Graves' ophthalmopathy and Graves' hyperthyroidism. Study background: Before any treatment was given, at initial diagnosis, peripheral blood was collected. Study-wide results and caveats: A 13-signature model separated ophthalmopathy from stable hyperthyroidism, almost 90% sensitivity, about 81% specificity. Both a roughly 64% sensitivity and a roughly 75% specificity characterized the model's predictions of ophthalmopathy progression.

Ineligible for inclusion were patients with other autoimmune diseases, uncontrolled infections, pregnancy or lactation. On this clonotype itself: Antigen: not known.

V gave up 7 bases and J gave up 2 bases, with 18 bases separating them. The CDR3 is made up of 15 amino acids. Germline V gene sequence: CDR1 MNHEY, CDR2 SVGEGT. The sequenced template was RNA, covering the TCR beta CDR3 region. Following a first-round RT-PCR that used HTBI primers, a second-round multiplex PCR was carried out. TCRdb called the multiplex PCR reads again in MiXCR, with one record for every CDR3 protein. The sample has nearly 400,000 distinct CDR3 sequences; around 17% are singletons. The receptor comes from a young woman with Graves' ophthalmopathy. The chain is built from TRBV6-2 or TRBV6-3 and TRBJ2-7, with D perhaps matching TRBD1 or TRBD2 (5 bases each). Source material: peripheral blood. Written as DNA, the CDR3 is TGTGCCAGCATCGAGAGTTTGGGGGATGCCTACGAGCAGTACTTC. It yields the protein CASIESLGDAYEQYF.